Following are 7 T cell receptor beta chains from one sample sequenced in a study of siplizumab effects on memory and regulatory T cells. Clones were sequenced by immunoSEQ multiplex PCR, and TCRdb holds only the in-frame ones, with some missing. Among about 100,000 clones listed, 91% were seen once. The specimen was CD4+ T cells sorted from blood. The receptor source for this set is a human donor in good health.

This CDR3 reads CASSQAAGTSGGSYNEQFF. Written as DNA, the CDR3 is TGTGCCAGCAGCCAAGCCGCCGGGACTAGCGGGGGCTCCTACAATGAGCAGTTCTTC. The chain has TRBV4-2 and TRBJ2-1; 14 nucleotides match TRBD2. V shed 1 base and J 0 bases; nucleotides not matched to a gene: 5. CDR1 LGHNA and CDR2 YNFKEQ come from the germline V gene. The CDR3 sequence is 19 residues long.

The CDR3 DNA reads TGCGCCAGCAGCTTGGAGGCAGGGCGGACTAATGAAAAACTGTTTTTT. Protein product: CASSLEAGRTNEKLFF. The V and J genes are TRBV5-1 and TRBJ1-4; possible D gene TRBD1, 5 bases. Trimming removed 0 bases at V and 2 bases at J, with 11 bases between. The CDR3 is 16 residues long. The germline CDR1 and CDR2 sequences are SGHRS and YFSETQ.

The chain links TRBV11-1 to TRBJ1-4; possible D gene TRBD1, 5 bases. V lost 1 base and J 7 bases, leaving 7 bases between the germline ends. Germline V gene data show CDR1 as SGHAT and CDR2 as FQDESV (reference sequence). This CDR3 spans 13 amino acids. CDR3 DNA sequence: TGTGCCAGCAGCTTAGGGGGCGTTGAAAAACTGTTTTTT. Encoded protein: CASSLGGVEKLFF.

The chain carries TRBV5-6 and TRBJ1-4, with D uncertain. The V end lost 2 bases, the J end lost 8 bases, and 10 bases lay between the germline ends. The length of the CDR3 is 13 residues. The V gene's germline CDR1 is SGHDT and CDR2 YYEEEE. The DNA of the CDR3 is TGTGCCAGCAGCTTATCACGAAGGGAAAAACTGTTTTTT. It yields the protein CASSLSRREKLFF.

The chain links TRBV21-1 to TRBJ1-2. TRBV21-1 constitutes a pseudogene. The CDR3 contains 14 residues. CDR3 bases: TGTGCCAGCAGCAAAGCAATTAGAGGGTTGGGCTACACCTTC. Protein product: CASSKAIRGLGYTF.

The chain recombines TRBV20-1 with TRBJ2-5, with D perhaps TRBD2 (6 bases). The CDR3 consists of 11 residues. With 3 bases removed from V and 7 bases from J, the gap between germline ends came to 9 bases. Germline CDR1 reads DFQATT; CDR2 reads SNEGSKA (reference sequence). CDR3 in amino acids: CSASMRGTQYF. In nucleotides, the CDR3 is TGCAGTGCTAGTATGCGGGGGACCCAGTACTTC.

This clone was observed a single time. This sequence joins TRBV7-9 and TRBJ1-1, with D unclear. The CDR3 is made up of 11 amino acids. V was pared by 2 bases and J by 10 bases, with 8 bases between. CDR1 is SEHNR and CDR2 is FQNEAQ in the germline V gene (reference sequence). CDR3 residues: CASSLSVLAFF. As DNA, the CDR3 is TGTGCCAGCAGCTTATCCGTTTTAGCTTTCTTT.